These T cell receptor beta chains were read from a single sample in a study of blood T cell repertoires in COVID-19. The data were produced by immunoSEQ multiplex PCR, yet TCRdb's version contains in-frame clones alone and is incomplete. The sample yields approximately 210,000 clones, 85% to 90% seen once. The sample taken for sequencing was peripheral blood. The source is a man aged 45-65 years with COVID-19, enrolled during active disease. CDR3s include the opening cysteine and the closing phenylalanine or tryptophan. The order of the fields is D gene, clone size, V gene, J gene, CDR3 length, CDR3 protein, CDR3 DNA. The D gene is left open where the match is weak. The size field is filled for only some rows; it gives once, few, many or a size class.

d_gene: NA; abundance: NA; v_gene: TRBV13; j_gene: TRBJ2-6; len: 18; CDR3aa: CASSPTGLGRSGANVLTF; CDR3nt: TGTGCCAGCAGCCCCACCGGGCTGGGGAGGTCTGGGGCCAACGTCCTGACTTTC
d_gene: NA; abundance: NA; v_gene: TRBV11-2; j_gene: TRBJ1-2; len: 14; CDR3aa: CASSLPGAKNGYTF; CDR3nt: TGTGCCAGCAGCTTGCCAGGGGCCAAGAATGGCTACACCTTC
d_gene: TRBD1; abundance: NA; v_gene: TRBV19; j_gene: TRBJ1-2; len: 14; CDR3aa: CASSQGQGRAGYTF; CDR3nt: TGTGCCAGTAGCCAAGGACAGGGAAGGGCTGGCTACACCTTC
d_gene: TRBD1; abundance: NA; v_gene: TRBV27; j_gene: TRBJ2-7; len: 14; CDR3aa: CASSSGQGALKQYF; CDR3nt: TGTGCCAGCAGTTCCGGACAGGGGGCGTTGAAGCAGTACTTC
d_gene: NA; abundance: NA; v_gene: TRBV19; j_gene: TRBJ1-5; len: 14; CDR3aa: CASSPTGGNQPQHF; CDR3nt: TGTGCCAGTAGTCCCACAGGCGGAAATCAGCCCCAGCATTTT
d_gene: NA; abundance: NA; v_gene: TRBV15; j_gene: TRBJ1-5; len: 15; CDR3aa: CATSRVQVQNQPQHF; CDR3nt: TGTGCCACCAGCAGAGTTCAGGTACAGAACCAGCCCCAGCATTTT
d_gene: TRBD1; abundance: NA; v_gene: TRBV7-9; j_gene: TRBJ1-3; len: 15; CDR3aa: CASSLAGTGGNTIYF; CDR3nt: TGTGCCAGCAGCTTAGCGGGGACAGGTGGAAACACCATATATTTT
d_gene: NA; abundance: NA; v_gene: TRBV5-6; j_gene: TRBJ1-5; len: 14; CDR3aa: CASSLGTVTQPQHF; CDR3nt: TGTGCCAGCAGCTTGGGTACAGTGACCCAGCCCCAGCATTTT
d_gene: TRBD1; abundance: few; v_gene: TRBV28; j_gene: TRBJ1-2; len: 14; CDR3aa: CASTMRQGGFGYTF; CDR3nt: TGTGCCAGCACAATGAGGCAGGGGGGTTTTGGCTACACCTTC
d_gene: NA; abundance: few; v_gene: TRBV5-1; j_gene: TRBJ2-7; len: 17; CDR3aa: CASSLRSGDRITYEQYF; CDR3nt: TGCGCCAGCAGCTTGCGGTCAGGGGACCGAATCACCTACGAGCAGTACTTC
d_gene: TRBD2; abundance: NA; v_gene: TRBV7-2; j_gene: TRBJ2-7; len: 16; CDR3aa: CASSRRLAGGLDEQYF; CDR3nt: TGTGCCAGCAGCCGTCGACTAGCGGGGGGGCTAGACGAGCAGTACTTC
d_gene: NA; abundance: NA; v_gene: TRBV18; j_gene: TRBJ2-1; len: 13; CDR3aa: CASSPAISGEQFF; CDR3nt: TGTGCCAGCTCACCGGCGATTTCGGGTGAGCAGTTCTTC
d_gene: TRBD2; abundance: NA; v_gene: TRBV6-5; j_gene: TRBJ2-7; len: 15; CDR3aa: CASIDGTRAYYEQYF; CDR3nt: TGTGCCAGCATCGACGGGACTAGAGCTTACTACGAGCAGTACTTC
d_gene: NA; abundance: NA; v_gene: TRBV6-5; j_gene: TRBJ1-2; len: 13; CDR3aa: CASSPQENYGYTF; CDR3nt: TGTGCCAGCAGCCCACAGGAGAACTATGGCTACACCTTC
d_gene: NA; abundance: few; v_gene: TRBV10-2; j_gene: TRBJ1-5; len: 15; CDR3aa: CASRETQERNQPQHF; CDR3nt: TGCGCCAGCAGGGAGACACAGGAACGCAATCAGCCCCAGCATTTT
d_gene: NA; abundance: NA; v_gene: TRBV27; j_gene: TRBJ1-5; len: 13; CDR3aa: CASSTGVRQPQHF; CDR3nt: TGTGCCAGCAGCACCGGGGTAAGGCAGCCCCAGCATTTT
d_gene: TRBD2; abundance: few; v_gene: TRBV5-1; j_gene: TRBJ2-2; len: 16; CDR3aa: CASRGLAGGNTGELFF; CDR3nt: TGCGCCAGCAGGGGACTAGCGGGGGGAAACACCGGGGAGCTGTTTTTT
d_gene: NA; abundance: NA; v_gene: TRBV18; j_gene: TRBJ1-3; len: 16; CDR3aa: CASSPSDAYSGNTIYF; CDR3nt: TGTGCCAGCTCACCGAGCGACGCCTACTCTGGAAACACCATATATTTT
d_gene: NA; abundance: NA; v_gene: TRBV11-2; j_gene: TRBJ2-3; len: 14; CDR3aa: CASSQKDYLNTQYF; CDR3nt: TGTGCCAGCAGCCAAAAGGACTATCTTAATACGCAGTATTTT
d_gene: NA; abundance: NA; v_gene: TRBV7-8; j_gene: TRBJ1-1; len: 14; CDR3aa: CASSLGWGRTEAFF; CDR3nt: TGTGCCAGCAGCTTAGGCTGGGGGCGCACTGAAGCTTTCTTT
d_gene: NA; abundance: few; v_gene: TRBV15; j_gene: TRBJ1-6; len: 14; CDR3aa: CATSRAAGNSPLHF; CDR3nt: TGTGCCACCAGCAGAGCTGCGGGGAATTCACCCCTCCACTTT
d_gene: TRBD2; abundance: NA; v_gene: TRBV11-1; j_gene: TRBJ2-3; len: 14; CDR3aa: CASSFAGGTDTQYF; CDR3nt: TGTGCCAGCAGCTTTGCGGGGGGAACAGATACGCAGTATTTT
d_gene: NA; abundance: NA; v_gene: TRBV4-1; j_gene: TRBJ1-2; len: 14; CDR3aa: CASSQGKGRYGYTF; CDR3nt: TGCGCCAGCAGCCAAGGGAAAGGGAGGTATGGCTACACCTTC
d_gene: NA; abundance: once; v_gene: TRBV7-3; j_gene: TRBJ2-2; len: 14; CDR3aa: CASQRGQDTGELFF; CDR3nt: TGTGCCAGCCAAAGGGGTCAGGACACCGGGGAGCTGTTTTTT
d_gene: NA; abundance: NA; v_gene: TRBV24-1; j_gene: TRBJ1-5; len: 16; CDR3aa: CATSDPTAGHNQPQHF; CDR3nt: TGTGCCACCAGTGATCCAACAGCGGGACATAATCAGCCCCAGCATTTT
d_gene: NA; abundance: NA; v_gene: TRBV19; j_gene: TRBJ2-2; len: 16; CDR3aa: CASSTLAGLNGGELFF; CDR3nt: TGTGCCAGTAGTACCCTGGCAGGGTTGAACGGCGGGGAGCTGTTTTTT
d_gene: TRBD2; abundance: NA; v_gene: TRBV27; j_gene: TRBJ2-1; len: 15; CDR3aa: CASSRGLAGVNEQFF; CDR3nt: TGTGCCAGCAGTAGGGGACTAGCGGGGGTCAATGAGCAGTTCTTC
d_gene: NA; abundance: NA; v_gene: TRBV28; j_gene: TRBJ1-5; len: 18; CDR3aa: CASSPTGRGGYSNQPQHF; CDR3nt: TGTGCCAGCAGCCCAACGGGGAGAGGGGGATATAGCAATCAGCCCCAGCATTTT
d_gene: TRBD2; abundance: NA; v_gene: TRBV18; j_gene: TRBJ2-1; len: 14; CDR3aa: CASSPPGLADEQFF; CDR3nt: TGTGCCAGCTCACCACCGGGACTAGCGGATGAGCAGTTCTTC
d_gene: NA; abundance: NA; v_gene: TRBV2; j_gene: TRBJ1-5; len: 15; CDR3aa: CASSERGQFRGPQHF; CDR3nt: TGTGCCAGCAGTGAAAGGGGTCAGTTCCGTGGGCCCCAGCATTTT
d_gene: NA; abundance: few; v_gene: TRBV7-2; j_gene: TRBJ2-1; len: 16; CDR3aa: CASSLRADFFIGEQFF; CDR3nt: TGTGCCAGCAGCTTAAGAGCGGACTTCTTTATTGGTGAGCAGTTCTTC
d_gene: NA; abundance: NA; v_gene: TRBV7-9; j_gene: TRBJ2-7; len: 14; CDR3aa: CASSPRGSDGEQYF; CDR3nt: TGTGCCAGCAGCCCGAGAGGGTCAGACGGCGAGCAGTACTTC
d_gene: TRBD1; abundance: once; v_gene: TRBV19; j_gene: TRBJ2-1; len: 16; CDR3aa: CASSIPQGVSYNEQFF; CDR3nt: TGTGCCAGTAGTATTCCCCAGGGGGTCTCCTACAATGAGCAGTTCTTC
d_gene: TRBD2; abundance: NA; v_gene: TRBV3-1/TRBV3-2; j_gene: TRBJ2-3; len: 15; CDR3aa: CASSQGGREADTQYF; CDR3nt: TGTGCCAGCAGCCAAGGCGGGAGAGAAGCAGATACGCAGTATTTT
d_gene: NA; abundance: once; v_gene: TRBV20-1; j_gene: TRBJ1-1; len: 11; CDR3aa: CSASRGTEAFF; CDR3nt: TGCAGTGCTAGCAGGGGCACTGAAGCTTTCTTT
d_gene: NA; abundance: NA; v_gene: TRBV11-2; j_gene: TRBJ1-5; len: 17; CDR3aa: CASSLDLPSDSYQPQHF; CDR3nt: TGTGCCAGCAGCTTAGATCTACCCTCGGACAGTTATCAGCCCCAGCATTTT
d_gene: TRBD1; abundance: NA; v_gene: TRBV18; j_gene: TRBJ1-2; len: 15; CDR3aa: CASSPLSGTGYGYTF; CDR3nt: TGTGCCAGCTCACCACTTTCCGGGACAGGGTACGGCTACACCTTC
d_gene: TRBD2; abundance: NA; v_gene: TRBV3-1/TRBV3-2; j_gene: TRBJ2-1; len: 15; CDR3aa: CASTGPGLAYNEQFF; CDR3nt: TGTGCCAGCACCGGACCGGGACTAGCGTACAATGAGCAGTTCTTC
d_gene: TRBD1; abundance: NA; v_gene: TRBV5-1; j_gene: TRBJ2-2; len: 16; CDR3aa: CASSRTGQGNTGELFF; CDR3nt: TGCGCCAGCAGCCGAACGGGACAGGGGAACACCGGGGAGCTGTTTTTT
d_gene: NA; abundance: few; v_gene: TRBV5-6; j_gene: TRBJ1-1; len: 15; CDR3aa: CASSLDHLGDTEAFF; CDR3nt: TGTGCCAGCAGCTTGGACCATCTTGGAGACACTGAAGCTTTCTTT
d_gene: TRBD1; abundance: NA; v_gene: TRBV18; j_gene: TRBJ1-2; len: 14; CDR3aa: CASSLGQAPYGYTF; CDR3nt: TGTGCCAGCTCACTAGGACAGGCCCCATATGGCTACACCTTC
d_gene: TRBD2; abundance: NA; v_gene: TRBV19; j_gene: TRBJ2-2; len: 17; CDR3aa: CASSMDPAGIHTGELFF; CDR3nt: TGTGCCAGTAGTATGGACCCAGCGGGGATACACACCGGGGAGCTGTTTTTT
d_gene: NA; abundance: NA; v_gene: TRBV7-9; j_gene: TRBJ2-6; len: 12; CDR3aa: CAPGDGANVLTF; CDR3nt: TGTGCCCCAGGGGATGGGGCCAACGTCCTGACTTTC
d_gene: NA; abundance: NA; v_gene: TRBV6-4; j_gene: TRBJ1-1; len: 13; CDR3aa: CASSKTTNTEAFF; CDR3nt: TGTGCCAGCAGTAAGACAACGAACACTGAAGCTTTCTTT
d_gene: NA; abundance: once; v_gene: TRBV7-9; j_gene: TRBJ1-5; len: 15; CDR3aa: CASSLGVGGAQPQHF; CDR3nt: TGTGCCAGCAGCTTAGGGGTAGGGGGGGCTCAGCCCCAGCATTTT
d_gene: TRBD1; abundance: once; v_gene: TRBV7-3; j_gene: TRBJ1-2; len: 13; CDR3aa: CASSPQGEFGYTF; CDR3nt: TGTGCCAGCAGCCCCCAGGGGGAGTTCGGCTACACCTTC
d_gene: TRBD1; abundance: NA; v_gene: TRBV25-1; j_gene: TRBJ2-7; len: 13; CDR3aa: CASTKTGAGEQYF; CDR3nt: TGTGCCAGCACCAAGACAGGGGCAGGCGAGCAGTACTTC
d_gene: NA; abundance: NA; v_gene: TRBV27; j_gene: TRBJ1-3; len: 15; CDR3aa: CASSLDFASGNTIYF; CDR3nt: TGTGCCAGCAGTCTGGACTTCGCCTCTGGAAACACCATATATTTT
d_gene: NA; abundance: NA; v_gene: TRBV4-3; j_gene: TRBJ1-1; len: 14; CDR3aa: CASSQEGAPTSTFF; CDR3nt: TGCGCCAGCAGCCAAGAGGGGGCACCCACTTCAACTTTCTTT
d_gene: NA; abundance: NA; v_gene: TRBV24-1; j_gene: TRBJ2-7; len: 15; CDR3aa: CATSDPAQGSDEQYF; CDR3nt: TGTGCCACCAGTGACCCTGCCCAGGGCTCTGACGAGCAGTACTTC
d_gene: TRBD2; abundance: NA; v_gene: TRBV24-1; j_gene: TRBJ2-3; len: 18; CDR3aa: CATSVPGLAGGPTDTQYF; CDR3nt: TGTGCCACCAGTGTCCCGGGACTAGCGGGGGGTCCCACAGATACGCAGTATTTT